This TCR beta chain comes out of a study of T cell responses to AZD1222 COVID-19 vaccine (dated by TCRdb to the early 2020s). About the study as a whole: Because spike-specific TCR depth and breadth did not differ between the two schedules, AZD1222 recipients who got a second dose at roughly 4 weeks were pooled with those who got a second dose at roughly 12 weeks. A total of 230 to 250 trial participants underwent TCR sequencing, of whom roughly 210 received two doses of AZD1222 and about 25 received two doses of the MenACWY control vaccine. Enrollment into the trials was organized by age into subgroups of 18-55, 56-69 and 70-plus years, and those subgroups contained roughly 150, 30 and 60 TCR-sequenced participants, respectively. Results the study describes overall, beyond this receptor: Because no day 14 peak-response samples were available, repertoires were characterized only after the peak T cell response. Nearly half of unique spike-specific TCRs reportedly recognized epitopes outside regions mutated in the B.1.351 and B.1.1.7 variants. Spike-specific TCR breadth and depth rose significantly after two AZD1222 doses compared with day 0 and with MenACWY recipients. Most participants were white British and females outnumbered males, and the authors suggested that clonal diversity may have been underestimated. Conclusions about previously exposed vaccinees were limited because only six or seven AZD1222 recipients were SARS-CoV-2 seropositive at baseline. In the small 56-69-year group, the increase in depth fell short of significance, most likely because of low power. The whole spike protein was spanned by vaccine-associated CD4 TCRs, and dominant responses were seen in regions 160-218 and 743-854.

Turning to this clone: The antigen this receptor binds is unknown. No quality values exist for individual bases; no much larger clone is one base distant.

The CDR3 regions of human TCRbeta chains were analyzed by immunosequencing. Turning to the authors' computational methods: TCRs in the repertoires were matched against a reference library of SARS-CoV-2-specific TCRs that had been generated with the MIRA antigen-specificity platform. Breadth meant the fraction of unique TCRs that were SARS-CoV-2-associated, whereas depth meant the fraction of total T cells that were SARS-CoV-2-associated. Using the MIRA data, each spike-specific TCR was assigned both to the spike region to which the TCR was reactive and to a CD4 or CD8 class. Log10-transformed breadth and depth values were compared by one-way ANOVA with Sidak's multiple comparisons tests. Imported from immuneACCESS, the table was reduced by TCRdb to in-frame sequences with V and J called. These copies leave out some clones; in studies compared against another copy, an unresolved V gene accounts for under half, and the cause of the remainder is not known. V, J and clone size were drawn from that table, and D and trimming were deduced from the DNA. This sample has roughly 66,000 clones in its table, and 65% to 85% of those were observed once. Around 7.3% of the sample is in the top ten clones.

The time point label corresponds to: baseline before first vaccination. Samples from vaccinated people were obtained from the UK trials COV001 and COV002, which included a single-blind randomized controlled phase 2/3 trial of AZD1222 (ChAdOx1 nCoV-19) in healthy adults. For TCRbeta chain sequencing, PBMC samples were collected from trial participants at day 0 and at day 28 after the second dose. The CDR3, from cysteine to phenylalanine, totals 13 residues. Of the read, only the CDR3 DNA is kept; its 39 bases are in frame from base 1. Deletion took 4 bases off V and 4 bases off J, with a span of 10 bases between the germline ends. The germline V gene specifies KGHSH as CDR1 and LQKENI as CDR2.

In this chain, TRBV18 is recombined with TRBJ1-1, with the D segment identity uncertain. The sequence was obtained from an adult in good health. The material sequenced was peripheral blood, taken on day 0 of AZD1222 vaccination. Here the CDR3 is given as CASSLRSVTEAFF. The DNA is TGTGCCAGCTCACTCAGAAGCGTCACTGAAGCTTTCTTT.